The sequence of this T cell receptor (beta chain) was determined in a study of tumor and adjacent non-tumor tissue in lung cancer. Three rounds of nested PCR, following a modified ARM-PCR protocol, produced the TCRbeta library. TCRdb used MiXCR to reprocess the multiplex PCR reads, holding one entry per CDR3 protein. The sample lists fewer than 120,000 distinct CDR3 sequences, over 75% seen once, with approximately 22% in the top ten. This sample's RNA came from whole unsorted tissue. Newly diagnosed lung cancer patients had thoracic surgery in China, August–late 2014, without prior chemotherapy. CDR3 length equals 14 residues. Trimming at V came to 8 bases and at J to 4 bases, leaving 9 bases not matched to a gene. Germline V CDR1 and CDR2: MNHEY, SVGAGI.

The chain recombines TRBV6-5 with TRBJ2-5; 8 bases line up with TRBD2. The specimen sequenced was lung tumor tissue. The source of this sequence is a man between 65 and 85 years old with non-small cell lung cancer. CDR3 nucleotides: TGTGCCAGCTGTCGGCTGGCGGGAGGAGAGACCCAGTACTTC. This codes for CASCRLAGGETQYF.